The 23 T cell receptor beta chains listed next were all sequenced from one sample in a study of T cell responses to AZD1222 COVID-19 vaccine. Repertoires were generated with immunoSEQ multiplex PCR, while TCRdb's copy carries only in-frame clones and drops some. The sample includes 70,000 to 95,000 clones, approximately 91% seen only once; the top ten take 6% to 7.5%. The sequenced sample was peripheral blood, obtained 28 days after the second AZD1222 dose. These TCRs come from an adult who received the AZD1222 COVID-19 vaccine.

The chain has TRBV6-5 and TRBJ1-3; the match to TRBD1 covers 10 bases. Germline V gives CDR1 MNHEY, CDR2 SVGAGI. The V and J ends lost 4 bases and 4 bases, in that order; junction bases with no gene match: 4. The CDR3 has 15 amino acids. CDR3 bases: TGTGCCAGCAGTTTCGGACAGGGGGACGGAAACACCATATATTTT. Translation gives CASSFGQGDGNTIYF.

The V call is TRBV7-3, the J call TRBJ2-1, with D perhaps given as TRBD1 or TRBD2 (6 bases each). CDR3 length: 17 amino acids. Germline CDR1 and CDR2: SGHTA and FQGTGA. V lost 5 bases, J lost 2 bases, and 19 bases lay in between. As DNA, the CDR3 is TGTGCCAGCAGCCCGGGGGCCGGTTGGATCACCTACAATGAGCAGTTCTTC. This translates into CASSPGAGWITYNEQFF. The full variable domain, completed using reference TRBV7-3 and TRBJ2-1, is GAGVSQTPSNKVTEKGKYVELRCDPISGHTALYWYRQSLGQGPEFLIYFQGTGAADDSGLPNDRFFAVRPEGSVSTLKIQRTERGDSAVYLCASSPGAGWITYNEQFFGPGTRLTVL.

The V call is TRBV6-5, the J call TRBJ2-2; D is unresolved. Deletions cut 6 bases from V and 5 bases from J, with 10 bases between. The V gene's germline CDR1 is MNHEY and CDR2 SVGAGI. This CDR3 spans 13 amino acids. The DNA of the CDR3 is TGTGCCAGCAGGGCCTTAAAGACCGGGGAGCTGTTTTTT. This sequence encodes CASRALKTGELFF.

This rearrangement joins TRBV6-4 to TRBJ1-5; D gene unclear. Germline V gene lookup returns CDR1 MRHNA and CDR2 SNTAGT. This CDR3 region has 13 residues. V lost 3 bases to trimming and J lost 1 base, with 4 bases between them. The CDR3 DNA follows: TGTGCCAGCAGTGAAAAGAGCAATCAGCCCCAGCATTTT. Amino acid sequence: CASSEKSNQPQHF.

The chain employs TRBV4-2 and TRBJ2-7, with TRBD2 identical over 12 bases. Per the germline V gene, CDR1 is LGHNA and CDR2 is YNFKEQ. Trimming at V came to 3 bases and at J to 4 bases, leaving 7 bases not matched to a gene. This CDR3 is 16 amino acids long. In nucleotides, the CDR3 is TGTGCCAGCAGCCATGAAGGGACTAGCGGGTCGTACGAGCAGTACTTC. It specifies CASSHEGTSGSYEQYF.

The chain has TRBV7-8 and TRBJ2-1; D is unresolved. The germline V and J ends were trimmed by 1 base and 4 bases, with 8 bases remaining between them. The germline CDR1 and CDR2 sequences are SGHVS and FQNEAQ. The CDR3 covers 14 residues. The CDR3 DNA reads as TGTGCCAGCAGCTTAGGAGAGAAGTACAATGAGCAGTTCTTC. Translating it yields CASSLGEKYNEQFF.

V is TRBV19 and J is TRBJ2-7, with 9 bases that match TRBD2. The J segment lost 2 bases and the V segment lost 5 bases, leaving 10 bases of the junction unmatched. Germline V lookup: CDR1 LNHDA, CDR2 SQIVND (reference sequence). The CDR3 length is 16 residues. The CDR3: CASSPQTSGVTYEQYF. CDR3 DNA sequence: TGTGCCAGTAGTCCCCAGACTAGCGGAGTCACCTACGAGCAGTACTTC.

The chain has TRBV9 and TRBJ2-3, with a tentative D call TRBD2 (7 bases). From germline, CDR1 is SGDLS and CDR2 YYNGEE. The CDR3 sequence is 14 residues long. Trimming stripped 4 bases from V and 6 bases from J, with 15 bases between. The DNA of the CDR3 is TGTGCCAGCAGCTCCAGAGGGAGGGGGGATACGCAGTATTTT. Protein: CASSSRGRGDTQYF.

The chain links TRBV29-1 to TRBJ2-7, with TRBD1 identical over 8 bases. CDR3 length equals 12 residues. Losses at the gene ends were 4 bases for V and 7 bases for J; bases not matched to a gene: 6. Germline lookup yields CDR1 SQVTM and CDR2 ANQGSEA. CDR3 loop: CSVVRTGLEQYF. CDR3 in DNA: TGCAGCGTTGTAAGGACAGGGCTTGAGCAGTACTTC.

The V and J genes are TRBV5-6 and TRBJ2-3, with D unresolved. The V end was cut by 0 bases, the J end by 4 bases, with 3 bases between. Looked up from germline, CDR1 is SGHDT and CDR2 is YYEEEE. This CDR3 region has 12 residues. The DNA for the CDR3 is TGTGCCAGCAGCTTGGCTCCAGATACGCAGTATTTT. This encodes CASSLAPDTQYF.

The chain joins TRBV12-5 to TRBJ2-3; D ambiguous. CDR3 length: 15 residues. The V and J ends lost 1 base and 2 bases respectively, with 10 bases between them. Germline CDR1 and CDR2: LGHNT and FRNRAP. The CDR3, as DNA: TGTGCTAGTGGTTTGGGGACCCTTTCCACAGATACGCAGTATTTT. Translating gives CASGLGTLSTDTQYF.

The chain links TRBV18 to TRBJ1-2; D call uncertain. This CDR3 contains 13 residues. The V gene's germline CDR1 is KGHSH and CDR2 LQKENI. Between the trimmed V and J ends, which lost 6 bases and 6 bases, there was a span of 14 bases. The CDR3, as DNA: TGTGCCAGCTCCGAGGGTCCCTGGGATGGCTACACCTTC. Protein: CASSEGPWDGYTF.

The chain employs TRBV5-4 and TRBJ2-1; a weak D match, TRBD2 (6 bases). Trimming cost V 5 bases and J 9 bases, with 12 bases left between them. This CDR3 has 12 residues. Germline V gives CDR1 SGHNT, CDR2 YYREEE (reference sequence). Here the CDR3 reads CASSPTSSEQFF. Written as DNA, the CDR3 is TGTGCCAGCAGTCCAACTAGCTCTGAGCAGTTCTTC.

V gene TRBV30 combines with J gene TRBJ2-1, with unresolved D. V shed 0 bases and J shed 7 bases, with 7 bases lying between them. This CDR3 has 12 amino acids. Germline V gene sequence: CDR1 GTSNPN, CDR2 SVGIG (reference sequence). The CDR3 is CAWSVWQNEQFF. The CDR3 DNA is TGTGCCTGGAGTGTGTGGCAGAATGAGCAGTTCTTC. Full variable domain (remainder filled in from reference TRBV30 and TRBJ2-1): SQTIHQWPATLVQPVGSPLSLECTVEGTSNPNLYWYRQAAGRGLQLLFYSVGIGQISSEVPQNLSASRPQDRQFILSSKKLLLSDSGFYLCAWSVWQNEQFFGPGTRLTVL.

The chain carries TRBV9 and TRBJ1-4; 8 nucleotides align to TRBD1. This CDR3 is built from 14 residues. CDR1 is SGDLS, CDR2 YYNGEE, per germline. The V and J ends lost 3 bases and 6 bases, in that order; junction bases with no gene match: 4. In DNA form, the CDR3 reads TGTGCCAGCAGCGGGGACAGGCGGGATGAAAAACTGTTTTTT. This encodes CASSGDRRDEKLFF.

The chain employs TRBV7-3 and TRBJ2-1; no firm D call. Germline loops: CDR1 SGHTA, CDR2 FQGTGA. The CDR3 consists of 14 residues. Trimming removed 4 bases from V and 4 bases from J, with 11 bases in between. Here the CDR3 reads CASSSRDHYNEQFF. In nucleotides, the CDR3 is TGTGCCAGCAGCTCGCGAGACCATTACAATGAGCAGTTCTTC.

The chain's CDR3 is CSASGGEGSSPLHF. The CDR3 DNA follows: TGCAGTGCCAGTGGCGGGGAGGGTAGTTCACCCCTCCACTTT. The rearrangement links TRBV20-1 to TRBJ1-6; D gene unclear. The CDR3 has 14 amino acids. Germline assignment: CDR1 DFQATT and CDR2 SNEGSKA (reference sequence). V was trimmed by 6 bases and J by 9 bases, leaving 18 bases between them.

This clone was seen only once. V is TRBV28 and J is TRBJ1-5; D gene unclear. The CDR3 totals 15 residues. Germline CDR1 is MDHEN and CDR2 is SYDVKM. V lost 1 base and J lost 2, with 9 bases in between. CDR3 bases: TGTGCCAGCAGTTTATTTTCTGATGGCAATCAGCCCCAGCATTTT. It encodes CASSLFSDGNQPQHF.

The sample holds one count of this clone. The chain links TRBV5-8 to TRBJ1-1, with a tentative D call TRBD1 (6 bases). Trimming removed 3 bases from V and 5 bases from J, with 20 bases in between. Germline CDR1 is SGHTS and CDR2 is YDEGEE. This CDR3 is 16 amino acids long. The CDR3 here is CASSSPTGQRRTEAFF. The DNA for the CDR3 is TGTGCCAGCAGCTCACCGACAGGCCAAAGGAGAACTGAAGCTTTCTTT. Complete variable domain (other parts from reference TRBV5-8 and TRBJ1-1): EAGVTQSPTHLIKTRGQQATLRCSPISGHTSVYWYQQALGLGLQFLLWYDEGEERNRGNFPPRFSGRQFPNYSSELNVNALELEDSALYLCASSSPTGQRRTEAFFGQGTRLTVV.

The chain is built from TRBV6-4 and TRBJ2-3, with 13 bases fitting TRBD2. V dropped 3 bases and J dropped 2; count of bases not matched to a gene: 2. CDR1 and CDR2 from the germline V gene are MRHNA and SNTAGT. The CDR3 consists of 16 residues. The CDR3 loop reads CASSEGLAGATDTQYF. CDR3 bases: TGTGCCAGCAGTGAAGGACTAGCGGGGGCCACAGATACGCAGTATTTT.

The chain is built from TRBV12-5 and TRBJ1-1, with D unresolved. V lost 6 bases to trimming and J lost 0 bases, with 8 bases between them. This CDR3 is 13 amino acids long. CDR1 and CDR2 (germline): LGHNT, FRNRAP. The chain's CDR3 is CASGPDVNTEAFF. CDR3 nucleotides: TGTGCTAGTGGCCCGGACGTGAACACTGAAGCTTTCTTT.

This clone was found once. The J gene is TRBJ1-4, the V gene TRBV19; 12 positions agree with TRBD1. V lost 4 bases and J lost 4; bases outside the gene matches: 10. Germline CDR1 and CDR2: LNHDA and SQIVND (reference sequence). The CDR3 extends over 18 amino acids. CDR3 region: CASSTGTGGSGHNEKLFF. CDR3 nucleotides: TGTGCCAGTAGTACCGGGACAGGGGGCTCAGGTCATAATGAAAAACTGTTTTTT.

This sequence joins TRBV7-6 and TRBJ1-5, with D possibly being TRBD1 (5 bases). V lost 5 bases, J lost 8 bases, and 22 bases lay in between. The CDR3 is 16 residues long. The germline V gene encodes CDR1 SGHVS and CDR2 FNYEAQ. CDR3 nucleotide sequence: TGTGCCAGCAGCCCTAGCCAGGGAACTCAATTTGAGCCCCAGCATTTT. Translating it yields CASSPSQGTQFEPQHF.